This is a list of T cell receptor beta chains from one sample in a study of T cells in Graves' hyperthyroidism and ophthalmopathy. TCRdb re-called the multiplex PCR reads with MiXCR, one entry per CDR3 protein. This repertoire shows 250,000 to 300,000 distinct CDR3 sequences, approximately 19% found once; its top ten account for roughly 40%. Sequenced material: blood. These receptors were obtained from a middle-aged man with Graves' ophthalmopathy. Both conserved end residues are part of each CDR3. Each record gives: CDR3 DNA, CDR3 protein, V gene, clone size, J gene, D gene. A D gene is named only where the DNA matches it firmly. Part of the rows lack a size; the others show once, few, many or a class for expanded clones.

TGTGCCAGCATGAGACAGGGAGGAAATGAAAAACTGTTTTTT	CASMRQGGNEKLFF	TRBV28	.	TRBJ1-4	TRBD1
TGCGCCAGCAGCTTGTTTCTACCTTACCAAGAGACCCAGTACTTC	CASSLFLPYQETQYF	TRBV5-1	many	TRBJ2-5	.
TGCGCCAGCAGTGGGGGGTATCGGGACACAGATACGCAGTATTTT	CASSGGYRDTDTQYF	TRBV10-2	.	TRBJ2-3	.
TGTGCCAGCAGCTTTCACGGGACAGAAACCGGGGAGCTGTTTTTT	CASSFHGTETGELFF	TRBV11-3	many	TRBJ2-2	TRBD1
TGCAGTGCTAGGGAGGGGGCGGGAATAGCGGGAGGGCCGGGAAATGAGCAGTTCTTC	CSAREGAGIAGGPGNEQFF	TRBV20-1	many	TRBJ2-1	TRBD2
TGCAGTGCTAGAGATGGCTGGGATGGCTACACCTTC	CSARDGWDGYTF	TRBV20-1	.	TRBJ1-2	.
TGTGCCAGCACCTCCGGGACAGGGGAAGGAGGGAAGACCCAGTACTTC	CASTSGTGEGGKTQYF	TRBV12-3/TRBV12-4	many	TRBJ2-5	TRBD1
TGTGCCAGCAGCGTAGATCCGGGGAGCGGGGCCTACAATGAGCAGTTCTTC	CASSVDPGSGAYNEQFF	TRBV9	few	TRBJ2-1	TRBD2
TGTGCCTGGAGTGTCGGAGTAGGGTATAGCAATCAGCCCCAGCATTTT	CAWSVGVGYSNQPQHF	TRBV30	.	TRBJ1-5	.
TGTGCCTGGACTAGCAACGGCGGGGAGCTGTTTTTT	CAWTSNGGELFF	TRBV30	few	TRBJ2-2	.
TGTGCCAGCCGTCGCTTGTACAATGAGCAGTTCTTC	CASRRLYNEQFF	TRBV27	many	TRBJ2-1	.
TGCAGTGCTAGAGGGGGGACTACCTCATTCAATGAGCAGTTCTTC	CSARGGTTSFNEQFF	TRBV20-1	.	TRBJ2-1	TRBD2
TGTGCCAGCAGACCCAGGGGAATGGAGACCCAGTACTTC	CASRPRGMETQYF	TRBV11-1	once	TRBJ2-5	.
TGTGCCACAGGCGGGGGAGTACCCAATCAGCCCCAGCATTTT	CATGGGVPNQPQHF	TRBV6-8	many	TRBJ1-5	.
TGTGCCAGCAGTGCGGACAGAAGGGGGAATAATTCACCCCTCCACTTT	CASSADRRGNNSPLHF	TRBV2	many	TRBJ1-6	.
TGTGCCAGTAGTTTCTTTTTAGACGGCAATCAGCCCCAGCATTTT	CASSFFLDGNQPQHF	TRBV19	.	TRBJ1-5	.
TGCAGCGTTTTCCCAGTAGGTGGGTACGAGCAGTACTTC	CSVFPVGGYEQYF	TRBV29-1	few	TRBJ2-7	.
TGTGCCAGCAGTTTATACGACCCACCTTGGACCGGGGAGCTGTTTTTT	CASSLYDPPWTGELFF	TRBV28	many	TRBJ2-2	.
TGTGCCAGCAGCCCCCGGGGACAGAGCGAGCAGTACTTC	CASSPRGQSEQYF	TRBV14	few	TRBJ2-7	TRBD1
TGCGCCAGCAGCTTGGTCCAATTCACCGGGGAGCTGTTTTTT	CASSLVQFTGELFF	TRBV5-1	many	TRBJ2-2	.
TGTGCCAGCACCCGAGACGGGGCTAGCGGGGAGACCCAGTACTTC	CASTRDGASGETQYF	TRBV2	many	TRBJ2-5	TRBD2
TGTGCCAGCAGTGAAGCACCCGGACGGGATAATTCACCCCTCCACTTT	CASSEAPGRDNSPLHF	TRBV6-1	.	TRBJ1-6	.
TGCAGCGTTGAAGTGACCTACAATGAGCAGTTCTTC	CSVEVTYNEQFF	TRBV29-1	.	TRBJ2-1	.
TGTGCCAGCAGCCCAACTAGCGCGGAAGAGACCCAGTACTTC	CASSPTSAEETQYF	TRBV7-3	.	TRBJ2-5	TRBD2
TGTGCCAGCAGTCCCGGGACACCGAACACTGAAGCTTTCTTT	CASSPGTPNTEAFF	TRBV12-3/TRBV12-4	many	TRBJ1-1	.
TGTGCCAGCAGCTTAGCGGGGTGGGGGACAGAAGAGACCCAGTACTTC	CASSLAGWGTEETQYF	TRBV7-2	.	TRBJ2-5	TRBD1
TGTGCCACCAGTGAAAGGACTAGCCCCCCCGGGGAGCTGTTTTTT	CATSERTSPPGELFF	TRBV24-1	many	TRBJ2-2	TRBD2
TGTGCCAGCAGCCTACAGAGTTGGGGTAGCTACACCTTC	CASSLQSWGSYTF	TRBV3-1	many	TRBJ1-2	.
TGTGCCAGCAGCTCCCCGGGACAGGCCTACAATGAGCAGTTCTTC	CASSSPGQAYNEQFF	TRBV7-2	.	TRBJ2-1	TRBD1
TGTGCCAGCAGCTTAGCGACTAGCGGGAGGGCCGGTCAAAAGACCCAGTACTTC	CASSLATSGRAGQKTQYF	TRBV7-9	many	TRBJ2-5	TRBD2
TGCAGCGCCGGACGACTAGCGGGAACGGGAGGGGAGCTGTTTTTT	CSAGRLAGTGGELFF	TRBV29-1	.	TRBJ2-2	TRBD2
TGCGCCAGCAGCCGCCGACGGTCAGGTATGAACACTGAAGCTTTCTTT	CASSRRRSGMNTEAFF	TRBV5-1	.	TRBJ1-1	.
TGTGCCTGGAGTAGAGGGGGCCGTATCACCGGGGAGCTGTTTTTT	CAWSRGGRITGELFF	TRBV30	many	TRBJ2-2	TRBD1
TGCGCCAGCAGCCAAGACCGGACTAGCGGGAGATACACCGGGGAGCTGTTTTTT	CASSQDRTSGRYTGELFF	TRBV4-1	once	TRBJ2-2	TRBD2
TGTGCCAGCAGTGCTGGGCTAGCCAAAAACATTCAGTACTTC	CASSAGLAKNIQYF	TRBV2	.	TRBJ2-4	.
TGCAGCGTAAGACAGGGGTCCTACAATGAGCAGTTCTTC	CSVRQGSYNEQFF	TRBV29-1	few	TRBJ2-1	TRBD1
TGTGCCAGCAGCCAAGTTGTCCAGGGTAGAGGCCAGCCCCAGCATTTT	CASSQVVQGRGQPQHF	TRBV4-2	.	TRBJ1-5	.
TGCGCCAGCAGCTTGGGTGGGACGGACTCTGGAAACACCATATATTTT	CASSLGGTDSGNTIYF	TRBV5-1	few	TRBJ1-3	.
TGTGCCAGTACCGGGCCAGGGCGATATGGCTACACCTTC	CASTGPGRYGYTF	TRBV19	.	TRBJ1-2	.
TGCAGTGCTAGAGTAGGGCAGCTCATAGATACGCAGTATTTT	CSARVGQLIDTQYF	TRBV20-1	.	TRBJ2-3	.
TGTGCCAGCAGTGGACGACTAGCGGGGGGGCTCTACAATGAGCAGTTCTTC	CASSGRLAGGLYNEQFF	TRBV6-1	many	TRBJ2-1	TRBD2
TGTGCCAGCAGTGGGGGGGCCCACAATCAGCCCCAGCATTTT	CASSGGAHNQPQHF	TRBV6-1	many	TRBJ1-5	.
TGTGCCAGCAGCCCTTTAGGGACTAGCGCGGAGACCCAGTACTTC	CASSPLGTSAETQYF	TRBV7-2	many	TRBJ2-5	TRBD2
TGTGCCAGCAGCCCAGCATGGGGCACATATGACGCTTTCTTT	CASSPAWGTYDAFF	TRBV5-8	.	TRBJ1-1	.
TGTGCCATCAGTGAGAGGGCATCTACAGATACGCAGTATTTT	CAISERASTDTQYF	TRBV10-3	many	TRBJ2-3	.